The clone carrying this TCR beta chain ranks as large in terms of frequency. Its antigen is not identified. The data derive from a study of CD8 T cells in cerebrospinal fluid in Alzheimer's disease. For droplet-based sequencing, live CSF cells were sorted using a live/dead marker. Using the 10x single-cell sequencing reads, TCRdb records one entry per CDR3 protein without DNA. Its clone listing holds 500 to 650 distinct CDR3 sequences. Regarding the study as a whole: The authors cautioned that cerebrospinal fluid EBV-specific TCRs do not prove EBV causes Alzheimer's.

The TCR originated in a human donor with Parkinson's disease. Sequencing was carried out using cerebrospinal fluid.

CDR3 sequence: CASSLLGQPQHF. V and J are TRBV2 and TRBJ1-5. CDR3 length: 12 amino acids. From germline, CDR1 is SNHLY and CDR2 FYNNEI.